A selection of T cell receptor beta chains follows, all from one sample in a study of cytomegalovirus exposure and HLA in healthy donors. Profiled with immunoSEQ multiplex PCR; TCRdb holds only in-frame clones, not every one. The data contain about 150,000 clones, approximately 70% of them singletons. Sequenced sample: PBMCs. The receptors were gathered from a young woman in good health and CMV-seronegative. Both conserved end residues are part of each CDR3. A D gene is named only where the DNA matches it firmly. The size field is filled for only some rows; it gives once, few, many or a size class.

J: TRBJ1-5
size: -
V: TRBV5-1
D: TRBD1
CDR3: CASSSGQGNQPQHF
DNA: TGCGCCAGCAGCTCGGGACAGGGTAATCAGCCCCAGCATTTT

J: TRBJ2-3
size: -
V: TRBV2
D: TRBD2
CDR3: CASRPRGATDTQYF
DNA: TGTGCCAGCAGGCCGCGGGGGGCTACAGATACGCAGTATTTT

J: TRBJ1-6
size: -
V: TRBV30
D: -
CDR3: CAWSVLSRNYNSPLHF
DNA: TGTGCCTGGAGTGTACTGAGCAGGAATTATAATTCACCCCTCCACTTT

J: TRBJ2-5
size: -
V: TRBV7-2
D: TRBD2
CDR3: CASRLTAGEKTQYF
DNA: TGTGCCAGCAGACTTACAGCGGGAGAGAAGACCCAGTACTTC

J: TRBJ1-2
size: -
V: TRBV28
D: TRBD1
CDR3: CALGGGVTRGYTF
DNA: TGTGCCCTTGGAGGGGGCGTAACTCGGGGCTACACCTTC

J: TRBJ2-7
size: -
V: TRBV7-9
D: TRBD2
CDR3: CASSLLAVSSYEQYF
DNA: TGTGCCAGCAGCTTACTAGCGGTTAGCTCCTACGAGCAGTACTTC

J: TRBJ1-6
size: -
V: TRBV7-8
D: TRBD1
CDR3: CASTPGGNSPLHF
DNA: TGTGCCAGCACCCCAGGGGGGAATTCACCCCTCCACTTT

J: TRBJ2-1
size: few
V: TRBV5-1
D: TRBD2
CDR3: CASRLSGGSYNEQFF
DNA: TGCGCCAGCAGACTTAGCGGGGGAAGCTACAATGAGCAGTTCTTC

J: TRBJ2-1
size: -
V: TRBV2
D: -
CDR3: CASSEWLNYNEQFF
DNA: TGTGCCAGCAGTGAATGGCTCAACTACAATGAGCAGTTCTTC

J: TRBJ2-7
size: -
V: TRBV27
D: -
CDR3: CASSLSEHPRYEQYF
DNA: TGTGCCAGCAGTTTATCTGAGCATCCTCGGTACGAGCAGTACTTC

J: TRBJ1-1
size: -
V: TRBV4-3
D: TRBD1
CDR3: CASSLGTGDTEAFF
DNA: TGCGCCAGCAGCCTCGGGACAGGCGACACTGAAGCTTTCTTT

J: TRBJ2-2
size: few
V: TRBV7-6
D: TRBD2
CDR3: CASSLVSGGNTGELFF
DNA: TGTGCCAGCAGCTTAGTCTCGGGAGGGAACACCGGGGAGCTGTTTTTT

J: TRBJ2-1
size: -
V: TRBV9
D: TRBD2
CDR3: CASSVGGRLLNEQFF
DNA: TGTGCCAGCAGCGTCGGCGGGAGATTGCTCAATGAGCAGTTCTTC

J: TRBJ2-5
size: -
V: TRBV15
D: -
CDR3: CATSRAEGTQYF
DNA: TGTGCCACCAGCAGGGCGGAAGGGACCCAGTACTTC

J: TRBJ2-1
size: -
V: TRBV18
D: -
CDR3: CASSPPTGNNEQFF
DNA: TGTGCCAGCTCACCACCAACAGGTAACAATGAGCAGTTCTTC

J: TRBJ2-1
size: -
V: TRBV7-2
D: -
CDR3: CASSFRVAEQFF
DNA: TGTGCCAGCAGCTTTCGGGTTGCTGAGCAGTTCTTC

J: TRBJ2-3
size: -
V: TRBV4-2
D: TRBD2
CDR3: CASSQVSGGSTDTQYF
DNA: TGTGCCAGCAGCCAAGTTAGCGGGGGCAGCACAGATACGCAGTATTTT

J: TRBJ2-1
size: -
V: TRBV18
D: TRBD1
CDR3: CASSQTGNLGVGNNEQFF
DNA: TGTGCCAGCTCTCAGACAGGGAATTTAGGCGTAGGAAACAATGAGCAGTTCTTC

J: TRBJ1-1
size: -
V: TRBV28
D: -
CDR3: CASSTPHSEAFF
DNA: TGTGCCAGCAGTACCCCCCACAGTGAAGCTTTCTTT

J: TRBJ1-1
size: -
V: TRBV6-1
D: TRBD1
CDR3: CASSEMGQMNTEAFF
DNA: TGTGCCAGCAGTGAAATGGGACAGATGAACACTGAAGCTTTCTTT

J: TRBJ1-1
size: -
V: TRBV5-4
D: -
CDR3: CASSFIAGTEAFF
DNA: TGTGCCAGCAGCTTTATCGCGGGGACTGAAGCTTTCTTT

J: TRBJ1-2
size: -
V: TRBV19
D: -
CDR3: CASSSRGETNYGYTF
DNA: TGTGCCAGTAGTAGCCGCGGGGAGACTAACTATGGCTACACCTTC

J: TRBJ2-1
size: -
V: TRBV10-2
D: TRBD2
CDR3: CASTLAGRGGEQFF
DNA: TGCGCCAGCACGCTAGCGGGACGCGGGGGTGAGCAGTTCTTC

J: TRBJ2-1
size: few
V: TRBV10-3
D: -
CDR3: CAISEPTLKQFF
DNA: TGTGCCATCAGTGAGCCGACTCTTAAGCAGTTCTTC

J: TRBJ1-1
size: once
V: TRBV6-1
D: TRBD1
CDR3: CASSRGLDTEAFF
DNA: TGTGCCAGCTCGAGGGGGCTCGACACTGAAGCTTTCTTT

J: TRBJ2-5
size: -
V: TRBV7-9
D: TRBD2
CDR3: CASSSRRIAGAGETQYF
DNA: TGTGCCAGCAGCTCCAGAAGGATAGCGGGGGCCGGGGAGACCCAGTACTTC

J: TRBJ2-5
size: few
V: TRBV11-2
D: -
CDR3: CASSSLIGGQETQYF
DNA: TGTGCCAGCAGCTCTCTCATTGGCGGCCAAGAGACCCAGTACTTC

J: TRBJ1-1
size: once
V: TRBV18
D: -
CDR3: CASSRRHSRGNTEAFF
DNA: TGTGCCAGCTCCCGGCGGCACTCCCGAGGAAACACTGAAGCTTTCTTT

J: TRBJ1-1
size: -
V: TRBV7-9
D: TRBD1
CDR3: CASSSRTGPNTEAFF
DNA: TGTGCCAGCAGCTCTAGGACAGGACCTAACACTGAAGCTTTCTTT

J: TRBJ2-5
size: -
V: TRBV30
D: TRBD2
CDR3: CAWSIGLAGGQETQYF
DNA: TGTGCCTGGAGTATTGGACTAGCGGGAGGCCAAGAGACCCAGTACTTC

J: TRBJ2-1
size: -
V: TRBV4-3
D: TRBD2
CDR3: CASSHIAGGPSGEQFF
DNA: TGCGCCAGCAGCCACATAGCGGGGGGGCCCTCAGGCGAGCAGTTCTTC

J: TRBJ1-1
size: -
V: TRBV7-6
D: TRBD1
CDR3: CASSEQGSGTEAFF
DNA: TGTGCCAGCAGCGAACAGGGGTCTGGGACTGAAGCTTTCTTT

J: TRBJ1-4
size: -
V: TRBV5-1
D: TRBD1
CDR3: CASSGDRNEKLFF
DNA: TGCGCCAGCAGCGGGGACAGGAATGAAAAACTGTTTTTT

J: TRBJ1-4
size: -
V: TRBV7-8
D: -
CDR3: CASSLLGNDEKLFF
DNA: TGTGCCAGCAGCTTACTGGGCAACGATGAAAAACTGTTTTTT

J: TRBJ2-1
size: few
V: TRBV11-3
D: -
CDR3: CASSGRGNEQFF
DNA: TGTGCCAGCAGCGGAAGGGGCAATGAGCAGTTCTTC

J: TRBJ2-1
size: -
V: TRBV4-1
D: -
CDR3: CASSPRGISSYNEQFF
DNA: TGCGCCAGCAGCCCCCGCGGGATAAGCTCCTACAATGAGCAGTTCTTC

J: TRBJ2-7
size: few
V: TRBV6-5
D: -
CDR3: CASSYSGNAYEQYF
DNA: TGTGCCAGCAGTTACTCGGGCAATGCCTACGAGCAGTACTTC

J: TRBJ2-2
size: -
V: TRBV6-4
D: TRBD2
CDR3: CASSDSAGGPTGELFF
DNA: TGTGCCAGCAGTGACTCTGCGGGGGGGCCCACCGGGGAGCTGTTTTTT

J: TRBJ2-2
size: -
V: TRBV7-2
D: -
CDR3: CASSLERISGELFF
DNA: TGTGCCAGCAGCTTAGAGCGGATATCCGGGGAGCTGTTTTTT

J: TRBJ2-5
size: -
V: TRBV7-3
D: TRBD1
CDR3: CASSPGTGSSDQETQYF
DNA: TGTGCCAGCAGCCCCGGGACAGGCAGTTCGGACCAAGAGACCCAGTACTTC

J: TRBJ1-2
size: -
V: TRBV6-5
D: -
CDR3: CASSRDYGYTF
DNA: TGTGCCAGCAGCCGGGACTATGGCTACACCTTC

J: TRBJ1-2
size: -
V: TRBV2
D: TRBD1
CDR3: CASNGGQGGVLNGYTF
DNA: TGTGCCAGCAATGGCGGACAGGGCGGTGTACTTAATGGCTACACCTTC

J: TRBJ2-5
size: once
V: TRBV18
D: TRBD2
CDR3: CASSPRWTSGGAGETQYF
DNA: TGTGCCAGCTCACCCCGATGGACTAGCGGGGGGGCAGGGGAGACCCAGTACTTC

J: TRBJ2-3
size: -
V: TRBV7-8
D: TRBD2
CDR3: CASSPLAGGSTDTQYF
DNA: TGTGCCAGCAGCCCCCTAGCGGGGGGGAGCACAGATACGCAGTATTTT

J: TRBJ1-5
size: -
V: TRBV4-1
D: TRBD1
CDR3: CASSQGPDRGGQPQHF
DNA: TGCGCCAGCAGCCAGGGGCCGGACAGGGGAGGTCAGCCCCAGCATTTT

J: TRBJ2-3
size: -
V: TRBV5-1
D: -
CDR3: CASRIATDTQYF
DNA: TGCGCCAGCAGGATAGCGACAGATACGCAGTATTTT

J: TRBJ1-1
size: -
V: TRBV2
D: TRBD1
CDR3: CASKRNGQGLTEAFF
DNA: TGTGCCAGCAAAAGAAATGGACAGGGACTTACTGAAGCTTTCTTT

J: TRBJ2-7
size: -
V: TRBV6-6
D: TRBD1
CDR3: CASMAGTGSYEQYF
DNA: TGTGCCAGCATGGCGGGGACAGGGTCCTACGAGCAGTACTTC

J: TRBJ1-1
size: -
V: TRBV18
D: -
CDR3: CASSLQQDTEAFF
DNA: TGTGCCAGCTCACTACAACAGGACACTGAAGCTTTCTTT

J: TRBJ2-1
size: -
V: TRBV7-2
D: -
CDR3: CASSLGGGGLNNEQFF
DNA: TGTGCCAGCAGCTTAGGGGGCGGGGGCCTAAACAATGAGCAGTTCTTC

J: TRBJ1-5
size: -
V: TRBV19
D: -
CDR3: CASLNDRSNQPQHF
DNA: TGTGCCAGTCTCAACGACAGATCCAATCAGCCCCAGCATTTT